These 18 T cell receptor beta chains came from one sample sequenced in a study of regulatory T cells in long-lasting Graves disease. Arm-PCR of CDR3 regions and iRepertoire HTBI primers were used to build TCR beta libraries. MiXCR, applied by TCRdb to the multiplex PCR reads, yields one record per CDR3 protein. Of about 450,000 distinct CDR3 sequences in the sample, about 25% were seen once. Specified time point: persistent/refractory GD, antithyroid drugs over 5 years with positive TRAb. RNA isolated from PBMCs was used to make the TCR library. Sequencing was performed on peripheral blood mononuclear cells (PBMCs), taken when the disease was refractory, from a patient treated with antithyroid drugs. Source of these receptors: a female donor with Graves disease.

This clonotype was detected a few times. The CDR3 reads CASSLGFLGNTIYF. The CDR3 DNA sequence: TGTGCCAGCAGCCTTGGGTTTTTGGGAAACACCATATATTTT. This chain links TRBV12-3 or TRBV12-4 with TRBJ1-3; D unclear. The V gene lost 6 bases and the J gene lost 4 bases, with 13 bases spanning the gap. This CDR3 contains 14 residues.

As for this clonotype: A much more abundant neighbour one base away suggests this may be a read error. Since no conserved phenylalanine or tryptophan closes the CDR3, a read error is the likely cause. The V and J genes are TRBV12-3 or TRBV12-4 and TRBJ1-5, with D perhaps TRBD1 (5 bases). The germline V and J ends were trimmed by 5 bases and 7 bases, with 15 bases remaining between them. The CDR3 extends over 14 amino acids. The CDR3: CASSASDTDQPQHL. CDR3 sequence (DNA): TGTGCCAGCAGTGCTTCGGACACCGACCAGCCCCAGCATCTT.

The chain employs TRBV13 and TRBJ2-2, with D unresolved. The V and J ends lost 8 bases and 5 bases respectively, with 12 bases between them. Germline CDR1 is PRHDT and CDR2 is FYEKMQ (reference sequence). This CDR3 spans 13 amino acids. This CDR3 reads CASRSWRTGELFF. In DNA form, the CDR3 reads TGTGCCAGCCGTTCCTGGCGAACCGGGGAGCTGTTTTTT.

This clonotype was detected many times. The chain uses TRBV28 and TRBJ2-2, with D maybe TRBD2 (5 bases). CDR1 is MDHEN, CDR2 SYDVKM, per germline. The CDR3 loop spans 17 amino acids. Trimming left V 6 bases short and J 0 bases short, with 17 bases between. CDR3 protein: CASRRRVNTANTGELFF. CDR3 nucleotide sequence: TGTGCCAGCAGACGGCGGGTAAACACGGCGAACACCGGGGAGCTGTTTTTT.

This clonotype was seen repeatedly, ten times or more. This chain connects TRBV2 to TRBJ1-2; D ambiguous. The CDR3 sequence is 14 residues long. V dropped 0 bases and J dropped 3 bases, with 8 bases sitting between them. Looked up from germline, CDR1 is SNHLY and CDR2 is FYNNEI. CDR3 nucleotides: TGTGCCAGCAGTGAAGCACTCCGGGACTATGGCTACACCTTC. Its protein product is CASSEALRDYGYTF.

This chain links TRBV6-5 with TRBJ1-4, with D possibly TRBD1 on 5 matching bases. From germline, CDR1 is MNHEY and CDR2 SVGAGI. CDR3 size: 15 residues. Trimming pared 2 bases from V and 8 bases from J, leaving 15 bases between. The chain's CDR3 is CASSYHSQQEEKLFF. CDR3 in DNA: TGTGCCAGCAGTTACCACAGCCAACAGGAGGAAAAACTGTTTTTT.

V and J are TRBV5-6 and TRBJ2-5; D unclear. Germline V gene data show CDR1 as SGHDT and CDR2 as YYEEEE. The CDR3 length is 12 residues. Trimming took off 0 bases at V and 7 bases at J, with 7 bases between the two ends. The chain's CDR3 is CASSLAAGTQYF. CDR3 in DNA: TGTGCCAGCAGCTTGGCGGCAGGGACCCAGTACTTC.

As regards this clonotype: It may be a read error: a sequence one base away is much more abundant. The chain employs TRBV30 and TRBJ1-2; D is undetermined. The ends were cut back, 5 bases at V and 4 bases at J, with 11 bases in the middle. The CDR3 extends over 12 amino acids. Germline CDR1 GTSNPN, CDR2 SVGIG (reference sequence). CDR3 sequence: CAWRRVTYGYTF. CDR3 nucleotide sequence: TGTGCCTGGCGCCGGGTCACCTATGGCTACACCTTC.

J is TRBJ2-2 and V is TRBV12-3 or TRBV12-4; the D gene is possibly TRBD1 (7 bases). The germline V and J ends were trimmed by 1 base and 3 bases, with 12 bases remaining between them. The CDR3 length is 16 residues. CDR3 residues: CASSLGSRGDTGELFF. The CDR3 DNA reads as TGTGCCAGCAGTTTAGGTTCCAGGGGGGACACCGGGGAGCTGTTTTTT.

This chain uses TRBV18 with TRBJ1-3; D is undetermined. The CDR3 loop spans 15 amino acids. Trimming took off 5 bases at V and 7 bases at J, with 18 bases between the two ends. Germline V lookup: CDR1 KGHSH, CDR2 LQKENI. The CDR3 DNA follows: TGTGCCAGCTCAACGAACAGCGACACACGGAACACCATATATTTT. It specifies CASSTNSDTRNTIYF.

This clonotype was counted a single time. A far larger clone is one base from this, pointing to a likely read error. The chain employs TRBV7-8 and TRBJ2-7; D unresolved. Germline V gene sequence: CDR1 SGHVS, CDR2 FQNEAQ. The V end lost 6 bases, the J end lost 9 bases, and 15 bases lay between the germline ends. This CDR3 has 12 residues. For the CDR3, the DNA is TGTGCCAGCAGACTCCTAGGAGACGGGCAGTACTTC. It specifies CASRLLGDGQYF.

This clonotype was found a few times. The chain recombines TRBV6-1 with TRBJ2-4; TRBD2 is a possible D gene (5 bases). Germline V gene sequence: CDR1 MNHNS, CDR2 SASEGT. V shed 5 bases and J shed 8 bases, with 16 bases lying between them. The CDR3 sequence is 14 residues long. CDR3 DNA: TGTGCCAGCAGTAGCGCAGGTTACGGGGACATTCAGTACTTC. This sequence encodes CASSSAGYGDIQYF.

This clonotype was counted many times. V usage is TRBV29-1 and J usage is TRBJ1-4; 11 nucleotides align to TRBD1. This CDR3 spans 13 amino acids. After removal of 7 bases from V and 6 bases from J, the junction contained 4 bases not matched to a gene. Germline V CDR1 and CDR2: SQVTM, ANQGSEA. CDR3 protein: CSGPGQGDEKLFF. CDR3 in DNA: TGCAGCGGACCGGGACAGGGGGATGAAAAACTGTTTTTT.

This clonotype was seen only a few times. The chain couples TRBV7-2 to TRBJ2-7; 9 positions match TRBD2. CDR1 and CDR2 from the germline V gene are SGHTA and FQGNSA. The length of the CDR3 is 19 residues. Trimming cost V 5 bases and J 2 bases; bases outside gene matches: 19. The CDR3 sequence is CASSLRNVLAGKITYEQYF. CDR3 nucleotide sequence: TGTGCCAGCAGCCTCCGCAACGTGCTAGCGGGAAAAATAACCTACGAGCAGTACTTC.

This clonotype has only a few counts. The chain joins TRBV18 to TRBJ2-7, with 7 positions matching TRBD2. CDR3 length equals 14 residues. J lost 4 bases, V lost 2 bases, and 5 bases had no gene match. Germline values: CDR1 KGHSH, CDR2 LQKENI. CDR3: CASSPAGVGYEQYF. The CDR3, as DNA: TGTGCCAGCTCACCAGCGGGAGTGGGTTACGAGCAGTACTTC.

This clonotype was seen repeatedly, ten times or more. This chain uses TRBV12-3 or TRBV12-4 with TRBJ1-2; 7 bases match TRBD1. Unmatched junction bases numbered 6, after V lost 2 bases and J lost 6 bases. CDR3 length equals 14 residues. In nucleotides, the CDR3 is TGTGCCAGCAGTTTAACCGACAGGGTAGATGGCTACACCTTC. Protein: CASSLTDRVDGYTF.

This clonotype was counted many times. V gene TRBV7-9 combines with J gene TRBJ1-1; D remains ambiguous. The V gene lost 3 bases and the J gene lost 0 bases, with 2 bases spanning the gap. The CDR3 sequence is 12 residues long. Per the germline V gene, CDR1 is SEHNR and CDR2 is FQNEAQ (reference sequence). The CDR3 loop is CASSFLNTEAFF. The DNA of the CDR3 is TGTGCCAGCAGCTTCCTGAACACTGAAGCTTTCTTT.

Points on this clonotype: A single base separates this from a much larger clone, so it may be a read error. The CDR3 loop is CATSDHSRTGDYEQYF. CDR3 in DNA: TGTGCCACCAGTGATCACAGTAGGACAGGGGACTACGAGCAGTACTTC. The chain joins TRBV24-1 to TRBJ2-7, with 9 nucleotides matching TRBD1. The CDR3 runs to 16 residues. V lost 3 bases to trimming and J lost 3 bases; unmatched junction nucleotides: 8. CDR1 and CDR2 (germline): KGHDR, SFDVKD.